Following are 10 T cell receptor beta chains from one sample sequenced in a study of blood T cell repertoires in COVID-19. Clones were read by immunoSEQ multiplex PCR, and TCRdb kept only the in-frame ones, dropping some. The table includes around 80,000 clones, about 70% detected once. The sequencing sample was made of peripheral blood. These receptors were obtained from a man aged 50 to 59 with active or convalescent COVID-19.

This clone was picked up a small number of times. The chain joins TRBV3-1 (or the pseudogene TRBV3-2) to TRBJ1-3; 7 bases are shared with TRBD1. V was pared by 3 bases and J by 3 bases, with 8 bases of the junction left unmatched. The germline CDR1 and CDR2 sequences are LGHDT and YNNKEL (reference sequence). This CDR3 contains 16 residues. The CDR3 nucleotides read TGTGCCAGCAGCCAGACGACAGGGCTGGGTGGAAACACCATATATTTT. It yields the protein CASSQTTGLGGNTIYF.

The genes are TRBV10-3 and TRBJ2-2; TRBD1 matches at 8 bases. CDR1 is ENHRY and CDR2 is SYGVKD in the germline V gene. This CDR3 is 17 amino acids long. The trim removed 5 bases at V and 6 bases at J, leaving 14 bases unmatched. For the CDR3, the DNA is TGTGCCATCAGTTTGGGGCAGGGGGCCTTGAGGGCCGGGGAGCTGTTTTTT. Amino acid sequence: CAISLGQGALRAGELFF.

V and J are TRBV24-1 and TRBJ2-5; TRBD2 is a possible D gene (5 bases). Looked up from germline, CDR1 is KGHDR and CDR2 is SFDVKD. V was clipped by 1 base and J by 4 bases, with 12 bases between them. This CDR3 spans 15 amino acids. In DNA, the CDR3 is TGTGCCACCAGTGATTTCTATGGGAGAGGAGAGACCCAGTACTTC. Its protein is CATSDFYGRGETQYF.

J is TRBJ2-2 and V is TRBV28; 7 bases map to TRBD1. Losses at the gene ends were 3 bases for V and 5 bases for J; bases not matched to a gene: 6. Germline V lookup: CDR1 MDHEN, CDR2 SYDVKM. The CDR3 has 15 residues. The chain's CDR3 is CASSFEGARTGELFF. The DNA of the CDR3 is TGTGCCAGCAGTTTTGAGGGGGCCCGAACCGGGGAGCTGTTTTTT.

J is TRBJ2-3 and V is TRBV13; 7 bases match TRBD2. CDR3 length: 15 residues. The junction had 1 base not matched to a gene; V was cut back by 0 bases and J by 1 base. CDR1 and CDR2 from the germline V gene are PRHDT and FYEKMQ (reference sequence). Here the CDR3 DNA reads TGTGCCAGCAGCTTAGGCCGGGGGGGCACAGATACGCAGTATTTT. Translating it yields CASSLGRGGTDTQYF.

The rearrangement joins TRBV2 to TRBJ1-2, with unresolved D. The germline gives CDR1 SNHLY, CDR2 FYNNEI. The CDR3 loop spans 14 amino acids. The V end was cut by 2 bases, the J end by 8 bases, with 15 bases between. CDR3 amino acids: CASSESTPVWGYTF. The DNA for the CDR3 is TGTGCCAGCAGTGAATCGACACCCGTCTGGGGCTACACCTTC.

The chain joins TRBV10-2 to TRBJ2-5, with 8 bases matching TRBD2. CDR1 and CDR2 from the germline V gene are WSHSY and SAAADI. The CDR3 totals 17 residues. Trimming at V came to 2 bases and at J to 2 bases, leaving 10 bases not matched to a gene. The CDR3 sequence is CASSEIASGGLQETQYF. The DNA of the CDR3 is TGCGCCAGCAGTGAGATAGCCAGCGGGGGACTACAAGAGACCCAGTACTTC.

The chain combines TRBV30 with TRBJ1-3; no firm D call. Germline assignment: CDR1 GTSNPN and CDR2 SVGIG (reference sequence). Trimming stripped 3 bases from V and 0 bases from J, with 9 bases between. This CDR3 has 14 amino acids. As DNA, the CDR3 is TGTGCCTGGAGCAACACATACTCTGGAAACACCATATATTTT. As protein: CAWSNTYSGNTIYF.

The CDR3 DNA sequence: TGTGCCAGCAGTTTCGGGCAGGGGGGACGGAGCAATCAGCCCCAGCATTTT. It codes for CASSFGQGGRSNQPQHF. The chain couples TRBV27 to TRBJ1-5; 7 nucleotides agree with TRBD1. J gave up 1 base and V 3 bases, and 9 bases lay outside the gene matches. From germline, CDR1 is MNHEY and CDR2 SMNVEV (reference sequence). CDR3 length equals 17 residues.

CDR3 DNA sequence: TGTGCCAGCGCCCGCGGGGGGGCCTACGAGCAGTACTTC. As protein: CASARGGAYEQYF. The V call is TRBV6-5, the J call TRBJ2-7; 9 bases line up with TRBD2. V lost 8 bases to trimming and J lost 2 bases; unmatched junction nucleotides: 4. The CDR3 extends over 13 amino acids. Germline loops: CDR1 MNHEY, CDR2 SVGAGI.